The 27 T cell receptor beta chains in this list originate from one sample, sequenced in a study of blood T cell repertoires in COVID-19. TCRdb's copy holds only in-frame clones and misses some; the assay was immunoSEQ multiplex PCR. This table holds tens of thousands of clones, approximately 86% found once. Input material: peripheral blood. The source is a man older than 75 with active COVID-19.

This rearrangement joins TRBV7-2 to TRBJ2-5; maybe TRBD1 (6 bases). Trimming removed 6 bases at V and 5 bases at J, with 7 bases between. The CDR3 length is 11 residues. Germline V gives CDR1 SGHTA, CDR2 FQGNSA. The DNA of the CDR3 is TGTGCCAGCAGTACAGGGGAGACCCAGTACTTC. Translating gives CASSTGETQYF.

This clone was found a few times. The V gene is TRBV6-5, the J gene TRBJ1-3, with D tentatively TRBD1 (5 bases). Trimming pared 7 bases from V and 0 bases from J, leaving 10 bases between. The CDR3 runs 14 residues. Germline V gene lookup returns CDR1 MNHEY and CDR2 SVGAGI. CDR3 in DNA: TGTGCCAGCACTCAGGGCAGCTCTGGAAACACCATATATTTT. The encoded protein is CASTQGSSGNTIYF.

V usage is TRBV9 and J usage is TRBJ2-2, with 9 positions matching TRBD1. The CDR3 has 16 amino acids. V lost 4 bases to trimming and J lost 6 bases; unmatched junction nucleotides: 10. Germline CDR1 reads SGDLS; CDR2 reads YYNGEE. In DNA, the CDR3 is TGTGCCAGCAGCCTGGGGGGGACAGGGATCTCCGGGGAGCTGTTTTTT. It translates to CASSLGGTGISGELFF.

This clone was recorded once. CDR3 protein: CASSFLHEQFF. DNA of the CDR3: TGTGCCAGCAGCTTCCTTCATGAGCAGTTCTTC. The chain combines TRBV7-9 with TRBJ2-1, with D hard to call. Per the germline V gene, CDR1 is SEHNR and CDR2 is FQNEAQ (reference sequence). The CDR3 covers 11 residues. Trimming removed 3 bases at V and 8 bases at J, with 5 bases between.

This clone was seen a handful of times. The chain carries TRBV27 and TRBJ2-2, with 15 nucleotides matching TRBD2. Germline CDR1 reads MNHEY; CDR2 reads SMNVEV (reference sequence). With V trimmed by 5 bases and J by 2 bases, 15 bases remained unmatched. The CDR3 has 21 amino acids. The CDR3 loop is CASSPRGTSGRTRFNTGELFF. The DNA for the CDR3 is TGTGCCAGCAGTCCACGCGGGACTAGCGGGAGGACGAGATTCAACACCGGGGAGCTGTTTTTT.

The chain is built from TRBV7-9 and TRBJ2-4; 10 bases are a match to TRBD1. J lost 8 bases, V lost 3 bases, and 10 bases had no gene match. The CDR3 contains 16 residues. CDR1 SEHNR and CDR2 FQNEAQ come from the germline V gene (reference sequence). The CDR3 DNA reads TGTGCCAGCAGCTTGGGGACAGGGGATATATGGGACATTCAGTACTTC. Translating it yields CASSLGTGDIWDIQYF. Full variable domain (outside the CDR3, taken from reference TRBV7-9 and TRBJ2-4): DTGVSQNPRHKITKRGQNVTFRCDPISEHNRLYWYRQTLGQGPEFLTYFQNEAQLEKSRLLSDRFSAERPKGSFSTLEIQRTEQGDSAMYLCASSLGTGDIWDIQYFGAGTRLSVL.

The sample holds a few counts of this clone. The chain recombines TRBV15 with TRBJ1-1; 7 bases agree with TRBD1. The germline gives CDR1 LNHNV, CDR2 YYDKDF (reference sequence). The CDR3 runs 13 residues. V shed 5 bases, J shed 1 base, and the junction held 1 base outside the gene matches. CDR3 sequence (DNA): TGTGCCACCAGCGGGGACAGGAACACTGAAGCTTTCTTT. Translation gives CATSGDRNTEAFF.

V is TRBV11-2 and J is TRBJ2-7; possibly TRBD1 for D (6 bases). CDR1 SGHAT and CDR2 FQNNGV come from the germline V gene. This CDR3 has 15 residues. Trimming pared 3 bases from V and 4 bases from J, leaving 16 bases between. The DNA for the CDR3 is TGTGCCAGCAGCTTGTATGGGGGACAAGAATACGAGCAGTACTTC. This translates into CASSLYGGQEYEQYF. The variable domain in full, completed from reference TRBV11-2 and TRBJ2-7, reads EAGVAQSPRYKIIEKRQSVAFWCNPISGHATLYWYQQILGQGPKLLIQFQNNGVVDDSQLPKDRFSAERLKGVDSTLKIQPAKLEDSAVYLCASSLYGGQEYEQYFGPGTRLTVT.

The chain links TRBV28 to TRBJ1-2; 8 bases fit TRBD1. The length of the CDR3 is 14 residues. Looked up from germline, CDR1 is MDHEN and CDR2 is SYDVKM. V shed 7 bases, J shed 2 bases, and the junction held 6 bases outside the gene matches. The CDR3 DNA follows: TGTGCCAGCAACCCGGACAGGGCAAACTATGGCTACACCTTC. It codes for CASNPDRANYGYTF.

The chain links TRBV14 to TRBJ2-7, with 11 positions matching TRBD1. The CDR3 consists of 15 residues. Germline loops: CDR1 SGHDN, CDR2 FVKESK. The ends lost 3 bases at V and 3 bases at J; junction bases unmatched: 4. The DNA for the CDR3 is TGTGCCAGCAGCCAGGGACAGGGGGTCTACTACGAGCAGTACTTC. Its protein is CASSQGQGVYYEQYF. The full variable domain, its missing parts supplied by reference TRBV14 and TRBJ2-7, is EAGVTQFPSHSVIEKGQTVTLRCDPISGHDNLYWYRRVMGKEIKFLLHFVKESKQDESGMPNNRFLAERTGGTYSTLKVQPAELEDSGVYFCASSQGQGVYYEQYFGPGTRLTVT.

This clone has only one observation. The chain combines TRBV7-9 with TRBJ1-1; D is undetermined. V was shortened by 2 bases and J by 0 bases, with 10 bases between the two germline ends. Looked up from germline, CDR1 is SEHNR and CDR2 is FQNEAQ (reference sequence). This CDR3 has 15 residues. CDR3 residues: CASSLSNSLNTEAFF. The CDR3 coding sequence is TGTGCCAGCAGCTTAAGTAACAGCCTGAACACTGAAGCTTTCTTT.

This rearrangement joins TRBV30 to TRBJ2-1; 10 bases fit TRBD1. This CDR3 contains 14 residues. CDR1 and CDR2 (germline): GTSNPN, SVGIG (reference sequence). V gave up 2 bases and J gave up 9 bases; unmatched junction bases: 7. CDR3 residues: CAWSRDRGSGEQFF. CDR3 in DNA: TGTGCCTGGAGTAGGGACAGGGGTAGTGGTGAGCAGTTCTTC.

The chain has TRBV28 and TRBJ2-7; 12 bases are shared with TRBD1. The CDR3 loop spans 15 amino acids. V shed 6 bases, J shed 3 bases, and the junction held 6 bases outside the gene matches. CDR1 and CDR2 from the germline V gene are MDHEN and SYDVKM. The CDR3 is CASREGTGGGYEQYF. The CDR3 coding sequence is TGTGCCAGCAGAGAGGGGACAGGGGGCGGCTACGAGCAGTACTTC.

This chain connects TRBV3-1 (or the pseudogene TRBV3-2) to TRBJ2-1; TRBD2 matches 14 bases. The CDR3 length is 16 residues. J gave up 7 bases and V 4 bases, and 6 bases lay outside the gene matches. CDR1 and CDR2 (germline): LGHDT, YNNKEL (reference sequence). The CDR3 sequence is CASSLGLAGGLNEQFF. The CDR3 coding sequence is TGTGCCAGCAGCCTCGGACTAGCGGGAGGATTAAATGAGCAGTTCTTC.

The rearrangement uses TRBV6-6 and TRBJ1-3, with D possibly matching TRBD1 (5 bases). Germline loops: CDR1 MNHNY, CDR2 SVGAGI (reference sequence). Deletions cut 7 bases from V and 1 base from J, with 17 bases between. CDR3 length equals 16 residues. CDR3 nucleotides: TGTGCCAGCATCAACTCCGACAGCCGGTCTGGAAACACCATATATTTT. It is translated as CASINSDSRSGNTIYF.

The chain employs TRBV9 and TRBJ2-2, with 12 nucleotides matching TRBD2. The CDR3 is 17 residues long. The ends lost 4 bases at V and 4 bases at J; junction bases unmatched: 8. The germline CDR1 and CDR2 sequences are SGDLS and YYNGEE. The DNA for the CDR3 is TGTGCCAGCAGCTTCCCCCTAGCGGGAGGGTTCACCGGGGAGCTGTTTTTT. It encodes CASSFPLAGGFTGELFF.

The chain joins TRBV5-1 to TRBJ2-3; 8 nucleotides line up with TRBD2. CDR1 and CDR2 from the germline V gene are SGHRS and YFSETQ. Trimming at V came to 2 bases and at J to 4 bases, leaving 6 bases not matched to a gene. This CDR3 has 15 amino acids. The CDR3 DNA sequence: TGCGCCAGCAGCTTCGGGAGGGGTATGGCAGATACGCAGTATTTT. This translates into CASSFGRGMADTQYF. Full variable domain (rest looked up from reference TRBV5-1 and TRBJ2-3): KAGVTQTPRYLIKTRGQQVTLSCSPISGHRSVSWYQQTPGQGLQFLFEYFSETQRNKGNFPGRFSGRQFSNSRSEMNVSTLELGDSALYLCASSFGRGMADTQYFGPGTRLTVL.

The chain recombines TRBV6-5 with TRBJ2-3, with 8 bases aligning to TRBD2. CDR1 and CDR2 (germline): MNHEY, SVGAGI. This CDR3 is built from 13 residues. V shed 10 bases and J 4 bases; nucleotides not matched to a gene: 7. CDR3 sequence: CATREGLADTQYF. The CDR3 region has the DNA TGTGCCACACGGGAGGGCCTCGCAGATACGCAGTATTTT.

J is TRBJ2-2 and V is TRBV6-6; no firm D call. Germline values: CDR1 MNHNY, CDR2 SVGAGI (reference sequence). CDR3 length: 15 amino acids. Trimming took 6 bases from V and 7 from J, leaving 18 bases between them. The CDR3 DNA follows: TGTGCCAGCAGCGCCGCCTCTAGAGCCTTCGGGGAGCTGTTTTTT. Protein sequence: CASSAASRAFGELFF.

This clone has a single count. The chain links TRBV6-4 to TRBJ1-6, with D unclear. Germline V CDR1 and CDR2: MRHNA, SNTAGT. The CDR3 loop spans 15 amino acids. The V and J ends lost 3 bases and 3 bases respectively, with 9 bases between them. The CDR3 reads CASSELRSYNSPLHF. The CDR3 DNA reads TGTGCCAGCAGTGAGCTAAGAAGCTATAATTCACCCCTCCACTTT.

J is TRBJ1-6 and V is TRBV28; D is unclear. Germline CDR1 reads MDHEN; CDR2 reads SYDVKM. With 4 bases removed from V and 7 bases from J, the gap between germline ends came to 5 bases. The CDR3 has 12 residues. The chain's CDR3 is CASSSGNSPLHF. CDR3 sequence (DNA): TGTGCCAGCAGTTCCGGGAATTCACCCCTCCACTTT.

This clone was counted once. This chain links TRBV28 with TRBJ2-7; possibly TRBD2 for D (6 bases). Germline values: CDR1 MDHEN, CDR2 SYDVKM. There are 14 residues in the CDR3. V was pared by 3 bases and J by 6 bases, with 15 bases between. The CDR3 DNA reads as TGTGCCAGCAGTTTGGGAGGCGCTCGGGCCGAGCAGTACTTC. Encoded protein: CASSLGGARAEQYF. The variable domain in full, with the rest retrieved from reference TRBV28 and TRBJ2-7, is DVKVTQSSRYLVKRTGEKVFLECVQDMDHENMFWYRQDPGLGLRLIYFSYDVKMKEKGDIPEGYSVSREKKERFSLILESASTNQTSMYLCASSLGGARAEQYFGPGTRLTVT.

The genes are TRBV15 and TRBJ2-3; 7 nucleotides match TRBD2. The germline V gene encodes CDR1 LNHNV and CDR2 YYDKDF (reference sequence). Trimming cost V 3 bases and J 5 bases; bases outside gene matches: 17. CDR3 length equals 18 residues. CDR3 DNA: TGTGCCACCAGCAGGGAGGGCCCTAGGGGCGGGAGCGTAGATACGCAGTATTTT. Its protein product is CATSREGPRGGSVDTQYF.

V and J are TRBV2 and TRBJ1-6; D remains ambiguous. The CDR3 spans 13 residues. Trimming pared 5 bases from V and 7 bases from J, leaving 9 bases between. From germline, CDR1 is SNHLY and CDR2 FYNNEI. The CDR3 nucleotides read TGTGCCAGCAGTTACAGTTTGAATTCACCCCTCCACTTT. Protein sequence: CASSYSLNSPLHF.

This clone was recorded once. V usage is TRBV18 and J usage is TRBJ1-2, with a weak D call TRBD1 (6 bases). V dropped 4 bases and J dropped 2 bases, with 11 bases sitting between them. Germline V lookup: CDR1 KGHSH, CDR2 LQKENI. The CDR3 extends over 14 amino acids. CDR3 sequence: CASSQDSTNYGYTF. The CDR3 DNA reads as TGTGCCAGCTCACAGGACAGCACAAACTATGGCTACACCTTC. Full variable domain (rest looked up from reference TRBV18 and TRBJ1-2): NAGVMQNPRHLVRRRGQEARLRCSPMKGHSHVYWYRQLPEEGLKFMVYLQKENIIDESGMPKERFSAEFPKEGPSILRIQQVVRGDSAAYFCASSQDSTNYGYTFGSGTRLTVV.

V is TRBV7-2 and J is TRBJ1-6; a weak D match, TRBD1 (5 bases). Trimming pared 5 bases from V and 8 bases from J, leaving 19 bases between. CDR1 and CDR2 (germline): SGHTA, FQGNSA. The CDR3 extends over 16 amino acids. CDR3 in amino acids: CASSQPYEAGYSPLHF. CDR3 sequence (DNA): TGTGCCAGCAGCCAACCCTACGAGGCAGGGTATTCACCCCTCCACTTT.

The rearrangement uses TRBV28 and TRBJ2-4, with TRBD2 identical over 11 bases. Looked up from germline, CDR1 is MDHEN and CDR2 is SYDVKM. The CDR3 sequence is 16 residues long. V was pared by 5 bases and J by 7 bases, with 10 bases of the junction left unmatched. Written as DNA, the CDR3 is TGTGCCAGCAGTCGGGGATCCGGACTAGCGGGCAACATTCAGTACTTC. The encoded protein is CASSRGSGLAGNIQYF.